This T cell receptor beta chain was observed in a study of T cells after yellow fever vaccination. The sample holds a few counts of this clonotype. The target antigen is unknown. General study results and limits: The secondary response peaked faster, at day 5 versus 15, but was weaker. A limited proportion of clonotypes was detected within both the CD4 and CD8 compartments.

Universal primer sites and UMIs were introduced during 5'RACE template-switching synthesis of TCR cDNA. TCRdb re-derived calls from the 5' RACE reads in MiXCR, one entry per CDR3 protein. The data hold some 300,000 distinct CDR3 sequences, with around 10% observed a single time. CDR1 is ENHRY, CDR2 SYGVKD, per germline. There are 13 residues in the CDR3. J gave up 2 bases and V 6 bases, and 3 bases lay outside the gene matches. The source was CD4+ T cells sorted from PBMCs, collected 5 days after the yellow fever booster vaccination. The J gene is TRBJ1-2, the V gene TRBV10-3; 7 nucleotides align to TRBD1. This receptor was obtained from a man younger than 30 who received the YFV17D yellow fever vaccine. The CDR3 protein is CAIRMDRNYGYTF. CDR3 sequence (DNA): TGTGCCATCAGGATGGACAGGAACTATGGCTACACCTTC.